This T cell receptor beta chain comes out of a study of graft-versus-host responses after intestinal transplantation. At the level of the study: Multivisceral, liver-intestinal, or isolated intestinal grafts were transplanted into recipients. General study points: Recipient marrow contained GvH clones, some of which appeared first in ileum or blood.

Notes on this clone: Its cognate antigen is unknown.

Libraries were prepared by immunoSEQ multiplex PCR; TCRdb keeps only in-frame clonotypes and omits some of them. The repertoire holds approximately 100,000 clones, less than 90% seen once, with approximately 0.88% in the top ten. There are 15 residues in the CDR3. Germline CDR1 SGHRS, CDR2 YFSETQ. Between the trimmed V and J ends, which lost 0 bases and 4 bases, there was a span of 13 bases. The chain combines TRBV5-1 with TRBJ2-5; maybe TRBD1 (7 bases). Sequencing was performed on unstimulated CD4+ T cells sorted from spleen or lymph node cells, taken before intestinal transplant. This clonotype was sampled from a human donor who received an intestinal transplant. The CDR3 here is CASSLARGARETQYF. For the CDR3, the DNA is TGCGCCAGCAGCTTGGCCAGGGGGGCCCGAGAGACCCAGTACTTC.